A single sample gave rise to the 2 T cell receptor beta chains below, sequenced in a study of identical twins' blood T cells. TCRdb reprocessed the 5' RACE reads via MiXCR and lists one record per CDR3 protein. The sample shows roughly 380,000 distinct CDR3 sequences, 25% to 35% of them seen only once. Sample: PBMCs. The source is a woman aged 18 to 55 in good health.

The rearrangement links TRBV6-5 to TRBJ2-1; D unresolved. V gave up 5 bases and J gave up 0 bases, with 14 bases separating them. Germline values: CDR1 MNHEY, CDR2 SVGAGI. The CDR3 length is 16 residues. The CDR3 DNA reads TGTGCCAGCAGTCCTCCCCGGACGTCCTCCTACAATGAGCAGTTCTTC. Encoded protein: CASSPPRTSSYNEQFF.

This sequence joins TRBV2 and TRBJ2-3; D possibly uses TRBD1 or TRBD2 (5 bases each). The CDR3 is 17 amino acids. Germline CDR1 and CDR2: SNHLY and FYNNEI. The V and J ends lost 0 bases and 2 bases respectively, with 15 bases between them. CDR3 in DNA: TGTGCCAGCAGTGAAGCGCTACCGGGGCAGTCCACAGATACGCAGTATTTT. Its protein product is CASSEALPGQSTDTQYF.